The 27 T cell receptor delta chains below all came from one sample that was sequenced in a study of delta chains in infants with herpesvirus infections. TCR cDNA was made from PBMC RNA with gamma- and delta-chain-specific primers. With CATT, TCRdb re-called clones from the RT-PCR reads. The sample lists fewer than 2,000 delta-chain clones, about 7% occurring once. The specimen was peripheral blood, collected at time point 1 of longitudinal follow-up. The receptor source for this set is a human donor who was a Ugandan infant, either HIV-exposed or HIV-unexposed (not recorded which).

About this clone: A read error may be the cause here, since a much bigger clone is one base away. This chain joins TRDV1 and TRDJ1; tentative D call: TRDD2 (6 bases). TCRdb does not report a J gene; here it was assigned by matching the DNA to germline references. Deletions cut 1 base from V and 1 base from J, with 19 bases between. The CDR3 is 18 amino acids. Looked up from germline, CDR1 is TSWWSYY and CDR2 is QGS. CDR3 sequence: CALGEHFLHTSFTDKLIF. In nucleotides, the CDR3 is TGTGCTCTTGGGGAACACTTCCTGCATACCTCTTTCACCGATAAACTCATCTTT.

By sample share, this clone is medium-sized. The rearrangement links TRDV1 to TRDJ3; D is uncertain. This CDR3 is 20 amino acids long. The V gene's germline CDR1 is TSWWSYY and CDR2 QGS. Trimming took off 1 base at V and 1 base at J, with 17 bases between the two ends. The DNA of the CDR3 is TGTGCTCTTGGGGAACGTCCCACCCTTACTGATTCCTGGGACACCCGACAGATGTTTTTC. This codes for CALGERPTLTDSWDTRQMFF.

This clone is large by share. This sample also contains other DNA sequences that code for the same CDR3. V usage is TRDV2 and J usage is TRDJ3, with 13 bases identical to TRDD3. The CDR3 runs 18 residues. The germline gives CDR1 GEAIGNYY, CDR2 EKD. Trimming took 2 bases from V and 4 from J; bases not matched to a gene: 4. The CDR3 sequence is CACDILGDTRWDTRQMFF. The CDR3 DNA is TGTGCCTGTGACATACTGGGGGATACGCGTTGGGACACCCGACAGATGTTTTTC.

By proportion, this clone is medium-sized. V and J are TRDV1 and TRDJ1; possibly TRDD2 for D (6 bases). The CDR3 spans 17 residues. V shed 1 base and J shed 0 bases, with 15 bases lying between them. Germline V gene data show CDR1 as TSWWSYY and CDR2 as QGS. CDR3 in amino acids: CALGEPRPSKYTDKLIF. The CDR3 nucleotides read TGTGCTCTTGGGGAACCAAGGCCTTCCAAGTACACCGATAAACTCATCTTT.

This clone has just a few counts. The V call is TRDV1, the J call TRDJ1, with 8 bases fitting TRDD3. Germline V gives CDR1 TSWWSYY, CDR2 QGS. V lost 3 bases, J lost 0 bases, and 33 bases stayed unmatched. This CDR3 is built from 25 residues. CDR3 residues: CALGDWRSAPVFWGILLSYTDKLIF. The DNA for the CDR3 is TGTGCTCTTGGGGATTGGAGATCCGCTCCTGTGTTTTGGGGGATCCTCCTTTCGTACACCGATAAACTCATCTTT.

This clone qualifies as large. The chain recombines TRDV1 with TRDJ1; 10 bases are a match to TRDD3. V was clipped by 4 bases and J by 0 bases; unmatched bases: 26. The CDR3 is 23 residues long. In germline, CDR1 is TSWWSYY, CDR2 QGS. DNA of the CDR3: TGTGCTCTTGGGGGCTACCTACTTCCTCCATACGCCGTACTGGGGGATTACACCGATAAACTCATCTTT. It yields the protein CALGGYLLPPYAVLGDYTDKLIF.

This clone is labeled as medium-sized. The chain joins TRDV1 to TRDJ2, with D possibly being TRDD3 (8 bases). CDR1 is TSWWSYY and CDR2 is QGS in the germline V gene. The germline V and J ends were trimmed by 3 bases and 2 bases, with 13 bases remaining between them. This CDR3 is built from 16 residues. CDR3 loop: CALGDSYWGLTAQLFF. The CDR3 bases are TGTGCTCTTGGGGATTCCTACTGGGGGTTGACAGCACAACTCTTCTTT.

This clone was observed a handful of times. A read error may be the cause here, since a much bigger clone is one base away. The chain combines TRDV3 with TRDJ1; 9 bases are a match to TRDD3. This CDR3 spans 19 amino acids. Germline CDR1 reads TVYSNPD; CDR2 reads GDNSRS (reference sequence). J lost 0 bases, V lost 2 bases, and 19 bases had no gene match. As DNA, the CDR3 is TGTGCCTTTCCTCTGTGCTGGGGGATCTCCATAAGAGACACCGATAAACTCATCTTT. Translating gives CAFPLCWGISIRDTDKLIF.

By sample share, this clone is medium-sized. The V and J genes are TRDV1 and TRDJ1, with D unclear. The germline V gene encodes CDR1 TSWWSYY and CDR2 QGS. Trimming pared 2 bases from V and 2 bases from J, leaving 15 bases between. CDR3 size: 16 residues. DNA of the CDR3: TGTGCTCTTGGGGAAGGCCCATTCGTAGTGACCGATAAACTCATCTTT. Protein: CALGEGPFVVTDKLIF.

This clone rates as medium-sized. The J gene is TRDJ2, the V gene TRDV1; D is perhaps TRDD3 (9 bases). With 4 bases removed from V and 3 bases from J, the gap between germline ends came to 42 bases. Germline loops: CDR1 TSWWSYY, CDR2 QGS. The CDR3 covers 25 residues. As DNA, the CDR3 is TGTGCTCTTGGGGGAGGAAGCCTTCCTAGGTACTGGGGGACAAATCGGGGACCGATGACAGCACAACTCTTCTTT. Protein product: CALGGGSLPRYWGTNRGPMTAQLFF.

Within the sample, this clone is large (0.1 to 1%). V usage is TRDV1 and J usage is TRDJ1; TRDD3 aligns across 7 bases. The CDR3 runs to 22 residues. Losses at the gene ends were 1 base for V and 4 bases for J; bases not matched to a gene: 27. Germline values: CDR1 TSWWSYY, CDR2 QGS. The CDR3, as DNA: TGTGCTCTTGGGGAACAGAGGGCACCTCGAGCTACGTACCCTGGGGGTTACGATAAACTCATCTTT. This translates into CALGEQRAPRATYPGGYDKLIF.

In its sample, this clone ranks as medium-sized. The V call is TRDV2, the J call TRDJ1; unclear D gene. V lost 0 bases and J lost 0, with 13 bases in between. The length of the CDR3 is 16 residues. CDR1 GEAIGNYY and CDR2 EKD come from the germline V gene. The CDR3 region has the DNA TGTGCCTGTGACACCGCGCGGGACCTGTACACCGATAAACTCATCTTT. Encoded protein: CACDTARDLYTDKLIF.

This clone showed up just a few times. The gene calls are TRDV1 and TRDJ1, with 10 bases lining up with TRDD3. After removal of 0 bases from V and 4 bases from J, the junction contained 8 bases not matched to a gene. Germline CDR1 TSWWSYY, CDR2 QGS. This CDR3 contains 17 residues. The CDR3 loop reads CALGELQGGYAYDKLIF. As DNA, the CDR3 is TGTGCTCTTGGGGAACTTCAGGGGGGATACGCCTACGATAAACTCATCTTT.

This clone appeared a few times. This may come from a read error, since a much larger clone is one base off. The V gene is TRDV1, the J gene TRDJ1, with a tentative D call TRDD3 (5 bases). The germline gives CDR1 TSWWSYY, CDR2 QGS. Trimming stripped 0 bases from V and 4 bases from J, with 24 bases between. The CDR3 has 19 residues. In nucleotides, the CDR3 is TGTGCTCTTGGGGAACTCGTATCCCCACAGTACTTTATACGCGATAAACTCATCTTT. Amino acids: CALGELVSPQYFIRDKLIF.

This clone is labeled as large. V usage is TRDV1 and J usage is TRDJ1; D gene ambiguous. The CDR3 sequence is 18 residues long. V lost 4 bases and J lost 1, with 22 bases in between. Looked up from germline, CDR1 is TSWWSYY and CDR2 is QGS. CDR3 in DNA: TGTGCTCTTGGGGTCTACTCGCCGTTCCCTGGAAGCACCGATAAACTCATCTTT. Its protein is CALGVYSPFPGSTDKLIF.

Within the sample, this clone is medium-sized. The rearrangement links TRDV1 to TRDJ1; D perhaps matches TRDD3 (7 bases). The germline CDR1 and CDR2 sequences are TSWWSYY and QGS. The V and J ends lost 2 bases and 0 bases respectively, with 22 bases between them. This CDR3 is built from 19 residues. The CDR3 nucleotides read TGTGCTCTTGGGGAAGATCCTACGCTGGGGGCCGACTACACCGATAAACTCATCTTT. Translated: CALGEDPTLGADYTDKLIF.

This clone was seen more than once but under ten times. The chain combines TRDV1 with TRDJ1, with 12 positions matching TRDD3. In germline, CDR1 is TSWWSYY, CDR2 QGS. J gave up 1 base and V 3 bases, and 12 bases lay outside the gene matches. This CDR3 has 19 residues. CDR3 bases: TGTGCTCTTGGGGATTCGAGTTTACTGGGGGATACCTCCACCGATAAACTCATCTTT. Its translation is CALGDSSLLGDTSTDKLIF.

In regard to this clone: A read error may explain this, as a much larger clone is one base away. This rearrangement joins TRDV1 to TRDJ1, with 9 bases that match TRDD3. V trimming: 2 bases; J trimming: 2 bases; junction bases outside the gene matches: 18. The CDR3 has 20 residues. The V gene's germline CDR1 is TSWWSYY and CDR2 QGS. CDR3 region: CALGETLTDSYWGTTDKLIF. CDR3 sequence (DNA): TGTGCTCTTGGGGAAACTTTGACCGACTCTTACTGGGGGACAACCGATAAACTCATCTTT.

This clone has a handful of counts. This rearrangement joins TRDV2 to TRDJ1; D is unresolved. Germline V lookup: CDR1 GEAIGNYY, CDR2 EKD. V lost 5 bases, J lost 2 bases, and 29 bases lay in between. The CDR3 extends over 19 amino acids. The CDR3 coding sequence is TGTGCCTGTGTCGTCCGCGCTGGATCTTACGTAGGTGGGACCGATAAACTCATCTTT. Its protein product is CACVVRAGSYVGGTDKLIF.

This clone is labeled as large. The chain combines TRDV1 with TRDJ1; 9 bases are shared with TRDD3. Germline V gene lookup returns CDR1 TSWWSYY and CDR2 QGS. The length of the CDR3 is 23 residues. The V and J ends lost 1 base and 0 bases, in that order; junction bases with no gene match: 24. The chain's CDR3 is CALGEPTLAPNLTGGAYTDKLIF. The DNA for the CDR3 is TGTGCTCTTGGGGAACCCACCTTGGCGCCTAACCTAACTGGGGGAGCCTACACCGATAAACTCATCTTT.

Comments on this clone: With a much larger clone just one base away, this may be a read error. This sample also contains other DNA sequences that code for the same CDR3. This sequence joins TRDV3 and TRDJ1; TRDD3 aligns across 10 bases. The CDR3 has 16 amino acids. Germline V gene sequence: CDR1 TVYSNPD, CDR2 GDNSRS (reference sequence). Trimming removed 5 bases from V and 0 bases from J; junction bases left unmatched: 12. The CDR3 loop reads CAPYWGMGQHTDKLIF. CDR3 coding DNA: TGTGCCCCCTACTGGGGGATGGGTCAGCACACCGATAAACTCATCTTT.

This clone ranks as medium-sized. The chain employs TRAV29/DV5 and TRDJ1; 8 bases are shared with TRDD3. Germline assignment: CDR1 NSMFDY and CDR2 ISSIKDK. CDR3 length: 19 residues. V shed 0 bases, J shed 0 bases, and the junction held 16 bases outside the gene matches. The CDR3 spells CAASDLGAGDKSYTDKLIF. The DNA of the CDR3 is TGTGCAGCAAGCGACCTGGGTGCGGGGGATAAATCGTACACCGATAAACTCATCTTT.

Worth noting for this clone: Given a much more abundant clone one base away, this may be a read error. At the DNA level, this CDR3 is encoded by other sequences in the same sample as well. TRAV29/DV5 is the V gene, and the J gene was not called; the DNA was not used to check the table's D call, TRDD3. CDR1 NSMFDY and CDR2 ISSIKDK come from the germline V gene. This CDR3 comprises 24 residues. Here the CDR3 reads CAARRSSYLFTRGRGIAGTDKLIF. The CDR3 nucleotides are TGTGCAGCAAGACGGTCTTCCTACCTTTTTACGCGCGGTCGGGGGATAGCAGGGACCGATAAACTCATCTTC.

By share of the sample, this clone is medium-sized (0.01 to 0.1%). This chain joins TRDV1 and TRDJ1; the D gene is possibly TRDD3 (5 bases). V was trimmed by 0 bases and J by 0 bases, leaving 38 bases between them. The CDR3 covers 25 residues. From germline, CDR1 is TSWWSYY and CDR2 QGS. The CDR3 DNA is TGTGCTCTTGGGGAACTGGCGAGCCAGACCGAGAGTACACAGTCCTTGGGATCGTACACCGATAAACTCATCTTT. As protein: CALGELASQTESTQSLGSYTDKLIF.

In its sample, this clone ranks as medium-sized. V and J are TRDV1 and TRDJ1; D remains unclear. V lost 6 bases, J lost 3 bases, and 11 bases lay in between. The CDR3 length is 13 residues. Germline V gene data show CDR1 as TSWWSYY and CDR2 as QGS. The CDR3 DNA follows: TGTGCTCTTGGAATTCGGGTTTCCGATAAACTCATCTTT. It codes for CALGIRVSDKLIF.

By share, this clone ranks as medium-sized. This sequence joins TRDV1 and TRDJ1; tentatively, D is TRDD3 (6 bases). CDR1 TSWWSYY and CDR2 QGS come from the germline V gene. CDR3 length: 21 residues. The ends were cut back, 1 base at V and 0 bases at J, with 27 bases in the middle. CDR3 DNA: TGTGCTCTTGGGGAACGTTCCAGTGGGGATTTCCCCGGATTGAACACCGATAAACTCATCTTT. This translates into CALGERSSGDFPGLNTDKLIF.

The rearrangement joins TRDV1 to TRDJ1, with TRDD3 identical over 10 bases. Germline CDR1 reads TSWWSYY; CDR2 reads QGS. The J segment lost 4 bases and the V segment lost 5 bases, leaving 22 bases of the junction unmatched. This CDR3 comprises 20 residues. The CDR3 nucleotides read TGTGCTCTTGGGTTCCGGGCCCCTACACGGGGGATACGCTGCAGCGATAAACTCATCTTT. Its protein product is CALGFRAPTRGIRCSDKLIF.